Following are 23 T cell receptor beta chains from one sample sequenced in a study of radiotherapy plus CTLA-4 blockade in lung cancer. Some clones are missing from TCRdb's copy, which holds only in-frame ones; the method was immunoSEQ multiplex PCR. Of approximately 57,000 clones in the sample, approximately 82% were seen once. The sequencing here drew on peripheral blood, taken from a patient treated with radiotherapy plus ipilimumab. The receptor source for this set is a human donor with non-small cell lung cancer whose response to radiotherapy plus ipilimumab could not be evaluated.

The chain joins TRBV28 to TRBJ2-7; possible D gene TRBD1, 6 bases. Germline lookup yields CDR1 MDHEN and CDR2 SYDVKM. CDR3 length equals 12 residues. Written as DNA, the CDR3 is TGTGCGCTCAGGGGACAAGGGGGCGAGCAGTACTTC. Its protein is CALRGQGGEQYF.

The chain carries TRBV7-9 and TRBJ2-2; TRBD1 matches 8 bases. The V gene's germline CDR1 is SEHNR and CDR2 FQNEAQ (reference sequence). The V and J ends lost 5 bases and 1 base, in that order; junction bases with no gene match: 9. The CDR3 has 17 amino acids. CDR3 residues: CASSTLDRGKNTGELFF. The CDR3 DNA reads TGTGCCAGCAGCACTCTCGACAGGGGAAAGAACACCGGGGAGCTGTTTTTT.

This chain connects TRBV7-6 to TRBJ1-4; a possible D gene is TRBD1 (6 bases). The CDR3 contains 15 residues. Germline V gene data show CDR1 as SGHVS and CDR2 as FNYEAQ. The V and J ends lost 2 bases and 4 bases respectively, with 11 bases between them. The CDR3 bases are TGTGCCAGCAGCTTATTAACAGGGTATAATGAAAAACTGTTTTTT. This sequence encodes CASSLLTGYNEKLFF.

The chain is built from TRBV5-5 and TRBJ1-1; 7 bases are shared with TRBD1. The CDR3 is 13 residues long. CDR1 SGHKS and CDR2 YYEKEE come from the germline V gene (reference sequence). V gave up 5 bases and J gave up 3 bases; unmatched junction bases: 4. This CDR3 is CASSRQGDTEAFF. The CDR3 coding sequence is TGTGCCAGCAGTCGACAGGGAGACACTGAAGCTTTCTTT.

The V and J genes are TRBV28 and TRBJ1-2; no clear D. There are 14 residues in the CDR3. The germline V gene encodes CDR1 MDHEN and CDR2 SYDVKM. The V gene lost 3 bases and the J gene lost 3 bases, with 11 bases spanning the gap. The CDR3 DNA follows: TGTGCCAGCAGTTTTCGCGGCGGAGACTATGGCTACACCTTC. Amino acid sequence: CASSFRGGDYGYTF.

The genes are TRBV6-5 and TRBJ2-3, with D possibly matching TRBD2 (5 bases). The ends were cut back, 6 bases at V and 4 bases at J, with 17 bases in the middle. This CDR3 has 15 residues. The germline V gene has CDR1 MNHEY and CDR2 SVGAGI. CDR3 loop: CASRRGPQRADTQYF. The CDR3 DNA is TGTGCCAGCAGGCGTGGGCCCCAGAGGGCAGATACGCAGTATTTT.

The chain combines TRBV19 with TRBJ1-2; D not resolved. The CDR3 has 13 residues. Germline CDR1 is LNHDA and CDR2 is SQIVND (reference sequence). V lost 3 bases to trimming and J lost 6 bases, with 11 bases between them. The CDR3 coding sequence is TGTGCCAGTAGTATCCTGACTTGGGATGGCTACACCTTC. Translated, it gives CASSILTWDGYTF.

The chain links TRBV6-5 to TRBJ2-6; no clear D gene. Trimming pared 1 base from V and 4 bases from J, leaving 5 bases between. In germline, CDR1 is MNHEY, CDR2 SVGAGI. The CDR3 runs 14 residues. CDR3 region: CASSYWQGANVLTF. In DNA, the CDR3 is TGTGCCAGCAGTTACTGGCAGGGGGCCAACGTCCTGACTTTC.

The V gene is TRBV7-2, the J gene TRBJ1-1; 7 nucleotides line up with TRBD1. Trimming took 1 base from V and 1 from J; bases not matched to a gene: 9. Looked up from germline, CDR1 is SGHTA and CDR2 is FQGNSA. The CDR3 runs to 17 residues. Written as DNA, the CDR3 is TGTGCCAGCAGCTTAGGTTGGTTGTGGGACAGGAACACTGAAGCTTTCTTT. The encoded protein is CASSLGWLWDRNTEAFF.

The rearrangement links TRBV5-4 to TRBJ2-3; D possibly corresponds to TRBD2 (5 bases). V gave up 4 bases and J gave up 2 bases, with 17 bases separating them. CDR1 is SGHNT and CDR2 is YYREEE in the germline V gene (reference sequence). CDR3 length: 16 amino acids. DNA for the CDR3: TGTGCCAGCAGCCCTCCACCTAGCTCACCCACAGATACGCAGTATTTT. This gives the protein CASSPPPSSPTDTQYF. Based on the CDR3 plus reference TRBV5-4 and TRBJ2-3, the full variable domain is ETGVTQSPTHLIKTRGQQVTLRCSSQSGHNTVSWYQQALGQGPQFIFQYYREEENGRGNFPPRFSGLQFPNYSSELNVNALELDDSALYLCASSPPPSSPTDTQYFGPGTRLTVL.

This chain links TRBV25-1 with TRBJ2-7; the match to TRBD1 covers 10 bases. Per germline, CDR1 MGHDK and CDR2 SYGVNS. V lost 6 bases to trimming and J lost 6 bases; unmatched junction nucleotides: 8. The length of the CDR3 is 14 residues. For the CDR3, the DNA is TGTGCCAGCAGCGACAGGGGGCGGAGGGGCGAGCAGTACTTC. As protein: CASSDRGRRGEQYF.

This chain joins TRBV4-3 and TRBJ2-7; weak D call: TRBD2 (5 bases). Germline CDR1 and CDR2: LGHNA and YSLEER. Trimming removed 3 bases at V and 3 bases at J, with 18 bases between. The length of the CDR3 is 16 residues. CDR3 protein: CASSQEAASRYYEQYF. The DNA for the CDR3 is TGCGCCAGCAGCCAGGAGGCCGCTAGCAGATACTACGAGCAGTACTTC.

The chain has TRBV9 and TRBJ2-7, with TRBD2 identical over 11 bases. The CDR3 loop spans 15 amino acids. Germline V gives CDR1 SGDLS, CDR2 YYNGEE. Losses at the gene ends were 3 bases for V and 4 bases for J; bases not matched to a gene: 6. The CDR3 region has the DNA TGTGCCAGCAGCGAACTAGCGGGGGCTCCGTACGAGCAGTACTTC. Encoded protein: CASSELAGAPYEQYF.

The CDR3 nucleotides read TGTGCCAGCAGCTTATGGGAGGAGGGGATGGACAAAAACATTCAGTACTTC. Protein sequence: CASSLWEEGMDKNIQYF. This rearrangement joins TRBV11-2 to TRBJ2-4, with D perhaps TRBD2 (6 bases). The germline V gene encodes CDR1 SGHAT and CDR2 FQNNGV. The CDR3 extends over 17 amino acids. Between the trimmed V and J ends, which lost 2 bases and 3 bases, there was a span of 17 bases.

This sequence joins TRBV19 and TRBJ2-5, with TRBD1 matching over 11 bases. CDR1 is LNHDA and CDR2 is SQIVND in the germline V gene (reference sequence). The CDR3 has 14 residues. With 7 bases clipped from V and 5 bases from J, the junction kept 6 bases outside the gene matches. The CDR3 DNA reads TGTGCCAGTACAGGGACAGGGGGAAGGGAGACCCAGTACTTC. Its translation: CASTGTGGRETQYF. Filled out from reference TRBV19 and TRBJ2-5, the complete variable domain reads DGGITQSPKYLFRKEGQNVTLSCEQNLNHDAMYWYRQDPGQGLRLIYYSQIVNDFQKGDIAEGYSVSREKKESFPLTVTSAQKNPTAFYLCASTGTGGRETQYFGPGTRLLVL.

This chain connects TRBV25-1 to TRBJ2-2; TRBD2 agrees at 11 bases. V shed 1 base and J 6 bases; nucleotides not matched to a gene: 1. The CDR3 is 15 residues long. CDR1 and CDR2 from the germline V gene are MGHDK and SYGVNS. The CDR3 loop reads CASSELAGGPGELFF. As DNA, the CDR3 is TGTGCCAGCAGTGAATTAGCGGGGGGGCCCGGGGAGCTGTTTTTT.

This clone was observed once. The chain combines TRBV27 with TRBJ1-2; D is ambiguous. The ends were cut back, 3 bases at V and 7 bases at J, with 6 bases in the middle. In germline, CDR1 is MNHEY, CDR2 SMNVEV (reference sequence). This CDR3 comprises 11 residues. CDR3 in DNA: TGTGCCAGCAGTTTCGGTGGTGGCTACACCTTC. Amino acid sequence: CASSFGGGYTF.

This clone was picked up a small number of times. The gene calls are TRBV27 and TRBJ2-7, with 11 bases lining up with TRBD1. CDR3 length: 19 residues. The germline CDR1 and CDR2 sequences are MNHEY and SMNVEV (reference sequence). V shed 3 bases, J shed 2 bases, and the junction held 15 bases outside the gene matches. The CDR3 coding sequence is TGTGCCAGCAGTTTCCTCCCCGGGACAGGGGGTACATTTCCCTACGAGCAGTACTTC. Translation gives CASSFLPGTGGTFPYEQYF.

This clone was observed a few times. The rearrangement links TRBV12-5 to TRBJ1-5, with a weak D call TRBD1 (6 bases). From germline, CDR1 is LGHNT and CDR2 FRNRAP. CDR3 length: 17 amino acids. V lost 0 bases, J lost 2 bases, and 14 bases lay in between. The CDR3 nucleotides read TGTGCTAGTGGTTTGGTACGGTACAGGGCAGGCAATCAGCCCCAGCATTTT. This codes for CASGLVRYRAGNQPQHF.

The gene calls are TRBV18 and TRBJ2-2, with D maybe TRBD1 (6 bases). The CDR3 covers 15 residues. V was pared by 1 base and J by 3 bases, with 9 bases between. The germline V gene has CDR1 KGHSH and CDR2 LQKENI. This CDR3 reads CASSPRSGDTGELFF. In DNA form, the CDR3 reads TGTGCCAGCTCACCACGGTCAGGGGACACCGGGGAGCTGTTTTTT.

This clone was seen a handful of times. This chain joins TRBV4-3 and TRBJ1-2; D is undetermined. The V end lost 0 bases, the J end lost 8 bases, and 13 bases lay between the germline ends. This CDR3 spans 14 amino acids. The V gene's germline CDR1 is LGHNA and CDR2 YSLEER. The CDR3 coding sequence is TGCGCCAGCAGCCAAGATTCCATCCCGGGGGGCTACACCTTC. Protein: CASSQDSIPGGYTF.

The gene calls are TRBV15 and TRBJ1-5; tentative D call: TRBD1 (5 bases). V gave up 3 bases and J gave up 6 bases, with 24 bases separating them. The CDR3 totals 18 residues. CDR1 is LNHNV and CDR2 is YYDKDF in the germline V gene (reference sequence). The CDR3 DNA reads as TGTGCCACCAGCAGTTCCCAGGGAGGGGAGCCCCTTATTCAGCCCCAGCATTTT. This translates into CATSSSQGGEPLIQPQHF.

J is TRBJ1-1 and V is TRBV19; D may be TRBD1 (6 bases). The V gene's germline CDR1 is LNHDA and CDR2 SQIVND (reference sequence). The V end was cut by 8 bases, the J end by 2 bases, with 12 bases between. CDR3 length: 13 residues. The CDR3 sequence is CASRGGINTEAFF. The CDR3 DNA reads as TGTGCCAGTCGCGGGGGCATAAACACTGAAGCTTTCTTT.